The 6 T cell receptor beta chains below all came from one sample that was sequenced in a study of T cell responses to AZD1222 COVID-19 vaccine. Clones were sequenced by immunoSEQ multiplex PCR, and TCRdb holds only the in-frame ones, with some missing. The repertoire holds 55,000 to 65,000 clones, with 75% to 90% as singletons. The sample here was peripheral blood, taken on day 0 of AZD1222 vaccination. The receptors come from an adult in good health.

V gene TRBV10-3 combines with J gene TRBJ2-2; TRBD2 aligns across 9 bases. V shed 7 bases, J shed 0 bases, and the junction held 3 bases outside the gene matches. This CDR3 spans 15 amino acids. Per germline, CDR1 ENHRY and CDR2 SYGVKD. CDR3 coding DNA: TGTGCCATCAACAGCGGGAGGACGAACACCGGGGAGCTGTTTTTT. As protein: CAINSGRTNTGELFF.

The chain links TRBV14 to TRBJ2-1; unclear D gene. Germline loops: CDR1 SGHDN, CDR2 FVKESK. The CDR3 length is 15 residues. Trimming removed 0 bases from V and 10 bases from J, with 16 bases in between. CDR3: CASSQDIGLSREQFF. CDR3 nucleotides: TGTGCCAGCAGCCAAGATATCGGTCTTTCCCGGGAGCAGTTCTTC.

The CDR3 is CASSVPGSSYTIYF. Here the CDR3 DNA reads TGTGCCAGCAGTGTACCAGGGTCTTCTTACACCATATATTTT. The chain joins TRBV25-1 to TRBJ1-3, with D perhaps matching TRBD1 (5 bases). Germline CDR1 MGHDK, CDR2 SYGVNS. The CDR3 consists of 14 residues. V was trimmed by 4 bases and J by 8 bases, leaving 15 bases between them.

V is TRBV7-9 and J is TRBJ2-1; 7 bases map to TRBD2. The CDR3 spans 16 residues. Germline lookup yields CDR1 SEHNR and CDR2 FQNEAQ (reference sequence). The J segment lost 4 bases and the V segment lost 2 bases, leaving 8 bases of the junction unmatched. The CDR3 nucleotides read TGTGCCAGCAGCTTATACTCAGGGAGGGAGTACAATGAGCAGTTCTTC. The encoded protein is CASSLYSGREYNEQFF.

The chain is built from TRBV20-1 and TRBJ2-3; 7 bases are shared with TRBD2. V trimming: 3 bases; J trimming: 7 bases; junction bases outside the gene matches: 13. This CDR3 is built from 15 residues. Per germline, CDR1 DFQATT and CDR2 SNEGSKA (reference sequence). In DNA form, the CDR3 reads TGCAGTGCTAGTACGGCTAGCGGAGCCCCCCATACGCAGTATTTT. Protein sequence: CSASTASGAPHTQYF.

The V gene is TRBV12-3 or TRBV12-4, the J gene TRBJ2-1; D uncertain. This CDR3 has 13 amino acids. V was shortened by 0 bases and J by 7 bases, with 7 bases between the two germline ends. This CDR3 reads CASSLALPNEQFF. CDR3 nucleotides: TGTGCCAGCAGTTTAGCGCTTCCGAATGAGCAGTTCTTC.